A selection of T cell receptor beta chains follows, all from one sample in a study of blood T cells in healthy people across ages. TCRdb analysed the 5' RACE reads with MiXCR anew, one entry per CDR3 protein. The sample holds more than 1,000,000 distinct CDR3 sequences; around 25% are singletons and the top ten take about 0.8%. The same data also contributed to another study, on T cells of mothers and their children.

Specimen: blood. The receptors come from a girl between 2 and 10 years old in good health. The CDR3 runs from the conserved cysteine through the conserved F or W. Fields, in order: J gene, D gene, CDR3 length, V gene, clone size, CDR3 DNA, CDR3 protein. D genes are given only for firm matches. The size entry is marked missing in some rows and otherwise reads once, few, many or a size class.

J: TRBJ1-1
D: -
length: 14
V: TRBV2
size: -
DNA: TGTGCCAGCATCGTGGTCCCTGATGGGACTGAAGCTTTCTTT
CDR3: CASIVVPDGTEAFF

J: TRBJ1-2
D: -
length: 13
V: TRBV7-2
size: few
DNA: TGTGCCAGCAGCTTAGATACTCCTTATGGCTACACCTTC
CDR3: CASSLDTPYGYTF

J: TRBJ1-5
D: TRBD1
length: 14
V: TRBV28
size: few
DNA: TGTGCCACCCTGACCGGACAGGGAGGGCAGCCCCAGCATTTT
CDR3: CATLTGQGGQPQHF

J: TRBJ2-1
D: -
length: 18
V: TRBV24-1
size: -
DNA: TGTGCCACCAGTGATCTGACTTATTCCAAAAGCTCCTACAATGAGCAGTTCTTC
CDR3: CATSDLTYSKSSYNEQFF

J: TRBJ2-5
D: -
length: 14
V: TRBV27
size: -
DNA: TGTGCCAGCAGCTTGAACTGGAGGTCGGAGACCCAGTACTTC
CDR3: CASSLNWRSETQYF

J: TRBJ1-4
D: TRBD1
length: 15
V: TRBV12-3/TRBV12-4
size: -
DNA: TGTGCCAGCAGGACAGGGTACTCTACTAATGAAAAACTGTTTTTT
CDR3: CASRTGYSTNEKLFF

J: TRBJ1-1
D: -
length: 14
V: TRBV27
size: -
DNA: TGTGCCAGCAGTAAGTCCAGGGACGGCACTGAAGCTTTCTTT
CDR3: CASSKSRDGTEAFF

J: TRBJ2-6
D: -
length: 16
V: TRBV29-1
size: few
DNA: TGCAGCGTTTTTACAGGGCCTAGCTCTGGGGCCAACGTCCTGACTTTC
CDR3: CSVFTGPSSGANVLTF

J: TRBJ1-1
D: -
length: 12
V: TRBV19
size: -
DNA: TGTGCCAGTATGGTCGGGAACACTGAAGCTTTCTTT
CDR3: CASMVGNTEAFF

J: TRBJ1-4
D: -
length: 13
V: TRBV20-1
size: few
DNA: TGCAGTGCCCGACAGGTCTTAGGAGAAAAACTGTTTTTT
CDR3: CSARQVLGEKLFF

J: TRBJ2-7
D: TRBD1
length: 15
V: TRBV10-1
size: few
DNA: TGCGCCAGCAGCGGGGGACAGGGGAAGGACTACGAGCAGTACTTC
CDR3: CASSGGQGKDYEQYF

J: TRBJ2-7
D: TRBD2
length: 15
V: TRBV27
size: few
DNA: TGTGCCAGCAGGCAAGGACTAGTCCGCGGGTACGAGCAGTACTTC
CDR3: CASRQGLVRGYEQYF

J: TRBJ2-5
D: TRBD1
length: 15
V: TRBV12-3/TRBV12-4
size: -
DNA: TGTGCCAGCAGTTTAGGTACAGGGGGCGCAAAGACCCAGTACTTC
CDR3: CASSLGTGGAKTQYF

J: TRBJ1-4
D: -
length: 15
V: TRBV12-3/TRBV12-4
size: -
DNA: TGTGCCAGCACCCGTGTAGGGCAGTCTAATGAAAAGCTGTTTTTT
CDR3: CASTRVGQSNEKLFF

J: TRBJ2-3
D: TRBD2
length: 16
V: TRBV28
size: -
DNA: TGTGCCAGCAGTTTCCCCGGTTCGGGAGGAGTTAGGGCGCAGTATTTT
CDR3: CASSFPGSGGVRAQYF

J: TRBJ1-1
D: TRBD1
length: 14
V: TRBV6-5
size: -
DNA: TGTGCCAGCAGTTACGATGGGACAGGCACTGAAGCTTTCTTT
CDR3: CASSYDGTGTEAFF

J: TRBJ1-5
D: -
length: 14
V: TRBV19
size: few
DNA: TGTGCCAGTAACCAACAGGGTAGCAATCAGCCCCAGCATTTT
CDR3: CASNQQGSNQPQHF

J: TRBJ2-5
D: -
length: 13
V: TRBV5-6
size: -
DNA: TGTGCCAGCTTGGAGGGGGGAGGAGAGACCCAGTACTTC
CDR3: CASLEGGGETQYF

J: TRBJ2-1
D: -
length: 16
V: TRBV13
size: -
DNA: TGTGCCAGCAGTTTGCTTCAGCTAGCCCCCTACAATGAGCAGTTCTTC
CDR3: CASSLLQLAPYNEQFF

J: TRBJ2-7
D: -
length: 15
V: TRBV7-9
size: -
DNA: TGTGCCAGCAGCACAGAAAGAGGGACTCTCCACGAGCAGTACTTC
CDR3: CASSTERGTLHEQYF

J: TRBJ2-3
D: TRBD2
length: 16
V: TRBV20-1
size: few
DNA: TGCAGTGCTCCCCGGACTAGCGGGGGGCGCACAGATACGCAGTATTTT
CDR3: CSAPRTSGGRTDTQYF

J: TRBJ2-2
D: TRBD1
length: 17
V: TRBV5-5
size: -
DNA: TGTGCCAGCAGCTTTCCACAGGGGCCTTCGAACACCGGGGAGCTGTTTTTT
CDR3: CASSFPQGPSNTGELFF

J: TRBJ1-4
D: -
length: 12
V: TRBV28
size: -
DNA: TGTGCCACCCGGACCTTGGGGGGAAAACTGTTTTTT
CDR3: CATRTLGGKLFF

J: TRBJ2-6
D: -
length: 15
V: TRBV7-9
size: -
DNA: TGTGCCAGCAGTCAGGGGTATTCTGGGGCCAACGTCCTGACTTTC
CDR3: CASSQGYSGANVLTF

J: TRBJ1-6
D: -
length: 12
V: TRBV12-3/TRBV12-4
size: -
DNA: TGTGCCAGCACCGATGGGGCGGTCCCCCTCCACTTT
CDR3: CASTDGAVPLHF

J: TRBJ2-1
D: -
length: 18
V: TRBV15
size: -
DNA: TGTGCCACCAGCAGAGATAATTCGGTCTTTTTGGGGCTCAAGGAGCAGTTCTTC
CDR3: CATSRDNSVFLGLKEQFF

J: TRBJ2-1
D: TRBD2
length: 17
V: TRBV9
size: many
DNA: TGTGCCAGCAGCCACCCCCCTAGCGGGAGGGCCTCGGATGAGCAGTTCTTC
CDR3: CASSHPPSGRASDEQFF

J: TRBJ2-7
D: -
length: 14
V: TRBV20-1
size: -
DNA: TGCAGTGCTAGAGGCTTTAGCGGAGCCTACGAGCAGTACTTC
CDR3: CSARGFSGAYEQYF

J: TRBJ2-3
D: -
length: 13
V: TRBV5-5
size: few
DNA: TGTGCCAGCAGCTTGCAGGGTCCAGATACGCAGTATTTT
CDR3: CASSLQGPDTQYF

J: TRBJ2-4
D: TRBD2
length: 13
V: TRBV5-1
size: -
DNA: TGCGCCAGCAGAGATTCTAGCGGAAACATTCAGTACTTC
CDR3: CASRDSSGNIQYF

J: TRBJ2-1
D: TRBD2
length: 16
V: TRBV7-9
size: few
DNA: TGTGCCAGCAGCTCCCCGAGCGGGAGAGCCTACAATGAGCAGTTCTTC
CDR3: CASSSPSGRAYNEQFF

J: TRBJ2-2
D: TRBD1
length: 14
V: TRBV7-9
size: -
DNA: TGTGCCAGCCCCTCAGGGACAGGGACGGGGGAGCTGTTTTTT
CDR3: CASPSGTGTGELFF

J: TRBJ1-5
D: -
length: 15
V: TRBV15
size: -
DNA: TGTGCCACCAGCGGACCGACAGGCGATTATCAGCCCCAGCATTTT
CDR3: CATSGPTGDYQPQHF

J: TRBJ2-3
D: -
length: 15
V: TRBV24-1
size: -
DNA: TGTGCCACCAGTGACCTCCACGTACGGCCAGATACGCAGTATTTT
CDR3: CATSDLHVRPDTQYF

J: TRBJ1-5
D: -
length: 13
V: TRBV29-1
size: -
DNA: TGCAGCGTTGAACCCAGGGCGGGTCAGCCCCAGCATTTT
CDR3: CSVEPRAGQPQHF

J: TRBJ2-2
D: TRBD1
length: 14
V: TRBV7-3
size: -
DNA: TGTGCTAGCAGCCCGGGGACAGGACCCGGGGAGCTGTTTTTT
CDR3: CASSPGTGPGELFF

J: TRBJ2-4
D: TRBD1
length: 16
V: TRBV7-9
size: -
DNA: TGTGCCAGCAGCTCAGACCGGACAGGGCCCAAAAACATTCAGTACTTC
CDR3: CASSSDRTGPKNIQYF

J: TRBJ1-5
D: -
length: 13
V: TRBV20-1
size: -
DNA: TGCAGTGCTAGAGATCCGAGAGGTCAGCCCCAGCATTTT
CDR3: CSARDPRGQPQHF

J: TRBJ1-1
D: TRBD1
length: 15
V: TRBV7-9
size: -
DNA: TGTGCCAGCAGCTTACGTGGACAGGGGAACACTGAAGCTTTCTTT
CDR3: CASSLRGQGNTEAFF

J: TRBJ2-5
D: TRBD1
length: 16
V: TRBV28
size: few
DNA: TGTGCCAGCAGTTTTCCCAAGGGACAGGAACAAGAGACCCAGTACTTC
CDR3: CASSFPKGQEQETQYF

J: TRBJ1-5
D: TRBD1
length: 14
V: TRBV7-2
size: few
DNA: TGTGCCAGCAGCGCCGGGACAGCCAATCAGCCCCAGCATTTT
CDR3: CASSAGTANQPQHF

J: TRBJ1-6
D: TRBD1
length: 17
V: TRBV5-1
size: -
DNA: TGCGCCAGCAGCGTGCAGACAGGGGATTCCTATAATTCACCCCTCCACTTT
CDR3: CASSVQTGDSYNSPLHF

J: TRBJ2-7
D: TRBD1
length: 14
V: TRBV4-3
size: -
DNA: TGCGCCAGCAGCCTCAACCGACAGGGGGAGATAATCTACTTC
CDR3: CASSLNRQGEIIYF

J: TRBJ1-2
D: TRBD1
length: 15
V: TRBV7-3
size: few
DNA: TGTGCCAGCAGCCCAGGGGGGAACGCAAACTATGGCTACACCTTC
CDR3: CASSPGGNANYGYTF

J: TRBJ1-3
D: -
length: 14
V: TRBV14
size: -
DNA: TGTGCCAGCAGGGTACAGGGCTCTGGAAACACCATATATTTT
CDR3: CASRVQGSGNTIYF

J: TRBJ2-7
D: TRBD1
length: 15
V: TRBV19
size: few
DNA: TGTGCCAGTAGTATTATGGGGACAGGGACCTACGAGCAGTACTTC
CDR3: CASSIMGTGTYEQYF

J: TRBJ2-5
D: -
length: 15
V: TRBV29-1
size: few
DNA: TGCAGCGTTGTTCGCGTGACAGATACACAAGAGACCCAGTACTTC
CDR3: CSVVRVTDTQETQYF

J: TRBJ2-5
D: -
length: 15
V: TRBV7-8
size: -
DNA: TGTGCCAGCAGCTTAAGGTGGCAGTCCCAAGAGACCCAGTACTTC
CDR3: CASSLRWQSQETQYF

J: TRBJ1-1
D: -
length: 12
V: TRBV14
size: few
DNA: TGTGCCAGCAGCCAGGGTTGGGCTGAAGCTTTCTTT
CDR3: CASSQGWAEAFF